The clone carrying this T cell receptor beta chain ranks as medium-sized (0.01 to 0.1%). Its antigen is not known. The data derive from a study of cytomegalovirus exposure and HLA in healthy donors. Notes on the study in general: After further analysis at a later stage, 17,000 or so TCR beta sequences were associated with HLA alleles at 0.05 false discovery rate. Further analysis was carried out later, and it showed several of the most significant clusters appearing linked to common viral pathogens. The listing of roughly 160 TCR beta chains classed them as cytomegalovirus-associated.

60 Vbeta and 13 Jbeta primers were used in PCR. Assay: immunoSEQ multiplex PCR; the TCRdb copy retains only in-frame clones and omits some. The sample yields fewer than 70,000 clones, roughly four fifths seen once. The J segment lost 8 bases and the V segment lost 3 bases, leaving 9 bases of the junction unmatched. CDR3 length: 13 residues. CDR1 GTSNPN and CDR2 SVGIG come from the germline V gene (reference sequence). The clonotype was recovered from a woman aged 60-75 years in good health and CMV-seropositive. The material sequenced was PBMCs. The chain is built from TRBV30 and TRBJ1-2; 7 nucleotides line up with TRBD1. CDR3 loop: CAWSLDRDGGYTF. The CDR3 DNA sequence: TGTGCCTGGAGCCTCGACAGGGACGGGGGCTACACCTTC. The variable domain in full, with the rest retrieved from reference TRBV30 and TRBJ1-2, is SQTIHQWPATLVQPVGSPLSLECTVEGTSNPNLYWYRQAAGRGLQLLFYSVGIGQISSEVPQNLSASRPQDRQFILSSKKLLLSDSGFYLCAWSLDRDGGYTFGSGTRLTVV.